This T cell receptor beta chain derives from a study of fetal regulatory T cell absence and autoimmunity. The study, taken as a whole, reports: Compared with cord blood, pancreas showed oligoclonal TCR enrichment, some clones over 95-fold. In IPEX syndrome, oligoclonal enrichment was read as supporting prenatal antigen-driven autoimmunity in the pancreas.

Sequencing was at survey level. Clones were sequenced by immunoSEQ multiplex PCR, and TCRdb holds only the in-frame ones, with some missing. Here the sample spans approximately 94,000 clones, around 72% being singletons. This clone turned up a few times. The antigen remains unidentified. This receptor was identified in a male donor with IPEX syndrome. Material: pancreas tissue.

The CDR3 here is CASSAGLAGYEQYF. The CDR3 nucleotides read TGTGCCAGCAGCGCGGGACTAGCGGGCTACGAGCAGTACTTC. The V gene is TRBV9, the J gene TRBJ2-7; 12 positions match TRBD2. This CDR3 contains 14 residues. Per germline, CDR1 SGDLS and CDR2 YYNGEE. V trimming: 3 bases; J trimming: 3 bases; junction bases outside the gene matches: 1.